This T cell receptor beta chain was found in a study of CD8 T cells in Susac syndrome. Reverse transcription of about 0.5 to 1 ug RNA used random hexamers. Via MiXCR, TCRdb re-called the immunoSEQ multiplex PCR reads, giving one row per CDR3 protein. The sample contains 130,000 or so distinct CDR3 sequences, about 95% of which appear only once. This CDR3 is 16 amino acids long. V lost 6 bases, J lost 0 bases, and 7 bases stayed unmatched. Germline assignment: CDR1 LNHDA and CDR2 SQIVND (reference sequence). This clonotype was picked up one time. The chain links TRBV19 to TRBJ2-1; 8 bases are a match to TRBD1. The sequencing input was CD4+ T cells from PBMCs. The receptor was isolated from a human donor in good health. CDR3 in amino acids: CASSPWTGSSYNEQFF. The CDR3 DNA is TGTGCCAGTAGCCCATGGACAGGGAGCTCCTACAATGAGCAGTTCTTC.